This T cell receptor (beta chain) was found in a study of tumor-infiltrating lymphocytes in primary liver carcinoma. Turning to the study itself: Patients were both men and women, whose ages ran from 30 to 69 years. The tumors, T1-T3 N0M0 lesions, were roughly 4.2 to 10 cm across.

A constant-region primer served to make TCR beta cDNA from 500 to 550 ng total RNA. Investigators got TCR beta libraries out of three nested multiplex PCR rounds, done with slightly modified ARM-PCR. A C-beta reverse primer and TRBV1-TRBV30 forward primers served in each of the first two PCR rounds, at roughly 10 cycles apiece. TCRdb reprocessed the multiplex PCR reads via MiXCR and lists one record per CDR3 protein. This table holds 20,000 to 30,000 distinct CDR3 sequences, around three quarters found once. The CDR3 covers 15 residues. V shed 6 bases, J shed 9 bases, and the junction held 14 bases outside the gene matches. Germline V gene data show CDR1 as MNHEY and CDR2 as SVGAGI. The study's findings and limits: Found in all five tumor regions were only about 7-24% of top clones.

Comments on this clonotype: The antigen is unknown.

Between roughly 18 and 30 mg of unsorted bulk tissue served as the source from which RNA and DNA were co-extracted. All of the tumor samples contained over 80% viable tumor cells. This TCR came from a man aged 35 to 55 with primary liver carcinoma and hepatitis B virus infection. Input material: liver tumor tissue from sampling region 3. Subset of the sample: tumor region T3, left-lateral pole. The chain couples TRBV6-5 to TRBJ2-7; TRBD1 aligns across 10 bases. CDR3 bases: TGTGCCAGCAGACCCGGACAGGGGGTGGGGCATGGGCAGTACTTC. This translates into CASRPGQGVGHGQYF.